Listed below are T cell receptor beta chains from one sample, sequenced in a study of shared clonotypes between healthy human individuals. This table comes from immunoSEQ multiplex PCR, and its TCRdb copy is limited to in-frame clones, with some not included. The sample has 650,000 to 700,000 clones; about 90% are singletons. Sequencing was carried out using memory CD8+ T cells from PBMCs. The origin of the receptors is a young man in good health. Some clones in this sample may be carry-over from other donors' samples. CDR3s include the opening cysteine and the closing phenylalanine or tryptophan. The D gene is left open where the match is weak. Expanded clones are given a class, and other clones once, few, many or no size at all.

J: TRBJ2-1; D: .; length: 13; size: .; V: TRBV7-6; CDR3: CASSLRPSNEQFF; DNA: TGTGCCAGCAGCTTACGGCCGAGCAATGAGCAGTTCTTC
J: TRBJ2-1; D: TRBD2; length: 14; size: .; V: TRBV27; CDR3: CASSWTSGRNEQFF; DNA: TGTGCCAGCAGTTGGACTAGCGGGAGGAATGAGCAGTTCTTC
J: TRBJ2-1; D: .; length: 15; size: few; V: TRBV28; CDR3: CASSHDGISPHEQFF; DNA: TGTGCCAGCAGTCACGACGGGATTAGCCCCCATGAGCAGTTCTTC
J: TRBJ2-1; D: TRBD2; length: 15; size: .; V: TRBV7-9; CDR3: CASSLVVAGGDEQFF; DNA: TGTGCCAGCAGCTTAGTGGTGGCGGGAGGGGACGAGCAGTTCTTC
J: TRBJ2-7; D: TRBD2; length: 14; size: .; V: TRBV27; CDR3: CASSLERGSYEQYF; DNA: TGTGCCAGCAGTTTGGAGCGGGGGAGCTACGAGCAGTACTTC
J: TRBJ2-1; D: .; length: 15; size: .; V: TRBV6-1; CDR3: CASSGGNPSYNEQFF; DNA: TGTGCCAGCAGCGGAGGGAATCCATCCTACAATGAGCAGTTCTTC
J: TRBJ2-2; D: .; length: 13; size: .; V: TRBV7-9; CDR3: CASSPTGTGELFF; DNA: TGTGCCAGCAGCCCGACAGGCACCGGGGAGCTGTTTTTT
J: TRBJ1-1; D: TRBD1; length: 15; size: .; V: TRBV5-6; CDR3: CASSGTGGLDTEAFF; DNA: TGTGCCAGCAGCGGGACAGGGGGCTTGGACACTGAAGCTTTCTTT
J: TRBJ2-7; D: .; length: 12; size: .; V: TRBV2; CDR3: CASSVTYHEQYF; DNA: TGTGCCAGCAGTGTTACTTACCACGAGCAGTACTTC
J: TRBJ1-1; D: .; length: 14; size: .; V: TRBV10-3; CDR3: CAIRSQGPDTEAFF; DNA: TGTGCCATCAGGTCACAGGGTCCCGACACTGAAGCTTTCTTT
J: TRBJ2-2; D: .; length: 12; size: many; V: TRBV27; CDR3: CASTTGAGELFF; DNA: TGTGCCAGCACAACGGGGGCCGGGGAGCTGTTTTTT
J: TRBJ2-7; D: .; length: 14; size: few; V: TRBV6-1; CDR3: CASSEGGRAYEQYF; DNA: TGTGCCAGCAGTGAAGGTGGCAGGGCCTACGAGCAGTACTTC
J: TRBJ1-2; D: TRBD1; length: 15; size: once; V: TRBV11-2; CDR3: CASSLEGQLRYGYTF; DNA: TGTGCCAGCAGCTTAGAGGGACAGCTCCGATATGGCTACACCTTC
J: TRBJ2-4; D: TRBD1; length: 12; size: once; V: TRBV6-6; CDR3: CASRPRDRLWYF; DNA: TGTGCCAGCAGACCCCGGGACAGACTGTGGTACTTC
J: TRBJ1-5; D: TRBD1; length: 13; size: .; V: TRBV19; CDR3: CASGTTGFQPQHF; DNA: TGTGCCAGTGGAACGACAGGGTTTCAGCCCCAGCATTTT
J: TRBJ2-1; D: .; length: 13; size: .; V: TRBV11-2; CDR3: CASDTGLTNEQFF; DNA: TGTGCCAGCGACACAGGGTTGACGAATGAGCAGTTCTTC